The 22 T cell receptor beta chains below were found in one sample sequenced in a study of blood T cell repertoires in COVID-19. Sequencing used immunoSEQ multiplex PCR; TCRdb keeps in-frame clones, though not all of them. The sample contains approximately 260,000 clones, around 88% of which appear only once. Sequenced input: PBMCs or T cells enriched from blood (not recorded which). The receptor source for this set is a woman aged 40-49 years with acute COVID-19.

CDR3: CASSPLRGANTEAFF. The CDR3 nucleotides read TGTGCCAGCAGCCCCCTTCGGGGGGCGAACACTGAAGCTTTCTTT. This chain links TRBV14 with TRBJ1-1, with a possible D match to TRBD1 (6 bases). Trimming stripped 4 bases from V and 1 base from J, with 13 bases between. This CDR3 has 15 residues. CDR1 SGHDN and CDR2 FVKESK come from the germline V gene.

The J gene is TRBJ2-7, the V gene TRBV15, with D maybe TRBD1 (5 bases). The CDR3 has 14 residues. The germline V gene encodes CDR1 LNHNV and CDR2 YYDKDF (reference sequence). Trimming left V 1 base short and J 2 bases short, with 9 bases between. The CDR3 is CATSRGGRAYEQYF. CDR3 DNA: TGTGCCACCAGCAGAGGCGGCAGGGCCTACGAGCAGTACTTC.

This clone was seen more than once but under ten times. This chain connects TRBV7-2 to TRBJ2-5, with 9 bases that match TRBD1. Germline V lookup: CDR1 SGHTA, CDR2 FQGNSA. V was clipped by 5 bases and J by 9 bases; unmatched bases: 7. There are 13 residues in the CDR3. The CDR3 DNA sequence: TGTGCCAGCAGCCCCGGGACAGGGAAGCCCCAGTACTTC. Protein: CASSPGTGKPQYF.

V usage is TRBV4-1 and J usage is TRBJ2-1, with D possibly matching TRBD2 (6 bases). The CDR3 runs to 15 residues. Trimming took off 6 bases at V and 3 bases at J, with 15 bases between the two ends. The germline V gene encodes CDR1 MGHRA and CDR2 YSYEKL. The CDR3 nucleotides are TGCGCCAGCAGTGGGAGAAGGGAGGTCTACAATGAGCAGTTCTTC. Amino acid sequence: CASSGRREVYNEQFF.

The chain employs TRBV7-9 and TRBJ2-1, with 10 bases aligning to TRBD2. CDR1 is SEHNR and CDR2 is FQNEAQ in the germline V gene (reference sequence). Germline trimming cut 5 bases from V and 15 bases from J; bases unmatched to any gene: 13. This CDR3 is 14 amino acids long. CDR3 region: CASSQREGLVLPFF. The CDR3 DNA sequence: TGTGCCAGCAGCCAGCGGGAGGGCCTGGTGTTACCGTTCTTC.

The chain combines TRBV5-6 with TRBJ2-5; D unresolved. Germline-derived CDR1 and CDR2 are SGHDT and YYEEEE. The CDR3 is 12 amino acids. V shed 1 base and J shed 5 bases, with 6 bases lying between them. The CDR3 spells CASSLQVETQYF. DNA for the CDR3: TGTGCCAGCAGCTTGCAGGTGGAGACCCAGTACTTC.

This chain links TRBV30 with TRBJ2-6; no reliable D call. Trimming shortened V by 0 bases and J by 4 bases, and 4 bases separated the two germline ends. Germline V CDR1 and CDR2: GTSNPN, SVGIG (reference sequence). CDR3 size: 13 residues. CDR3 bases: TGTGCCTGGAGTGTAAGCGGGGCCAACGTCCTGACTTTC. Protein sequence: CAWSVSGANVLTF.

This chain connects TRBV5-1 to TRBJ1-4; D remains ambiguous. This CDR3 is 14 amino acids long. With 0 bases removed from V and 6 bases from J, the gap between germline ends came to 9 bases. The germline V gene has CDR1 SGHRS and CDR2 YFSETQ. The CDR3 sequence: CASSLGRTDEKLFF. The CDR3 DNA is TGCGCCAGCAGCTTGGGGAGGACCGATGAAAAACTGTTTTTT.

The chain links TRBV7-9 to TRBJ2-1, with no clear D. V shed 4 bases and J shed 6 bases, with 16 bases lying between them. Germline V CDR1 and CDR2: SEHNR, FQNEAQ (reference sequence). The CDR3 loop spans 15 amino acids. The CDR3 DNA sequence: TGTGCCAGCAGCTCAACCACAGAAACCGGCAATGAGCAGTTCTTC. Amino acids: CASSSTTETGNEQFF.

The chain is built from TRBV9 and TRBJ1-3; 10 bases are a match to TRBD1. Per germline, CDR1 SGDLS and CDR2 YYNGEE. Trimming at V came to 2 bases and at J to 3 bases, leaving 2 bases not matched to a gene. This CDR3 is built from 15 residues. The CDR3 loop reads CASSVRTGGGNTIYF. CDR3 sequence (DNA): TGTGCCAGCAGCGTCCGGACAGGGGGTGGAAACACCATATATTTT.

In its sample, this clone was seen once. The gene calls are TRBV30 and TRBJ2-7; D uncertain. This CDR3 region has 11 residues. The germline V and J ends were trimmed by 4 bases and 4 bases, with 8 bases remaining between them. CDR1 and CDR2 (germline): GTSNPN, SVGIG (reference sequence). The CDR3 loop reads CAWTGAYEQYF. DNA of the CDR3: TGTGCCTGGACCGGAGCTTACGAGCAGTACTTC.

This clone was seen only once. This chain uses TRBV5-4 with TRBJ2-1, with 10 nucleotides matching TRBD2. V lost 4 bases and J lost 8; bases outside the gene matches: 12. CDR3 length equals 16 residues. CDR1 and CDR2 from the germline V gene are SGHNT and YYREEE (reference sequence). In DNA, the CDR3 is TGTGCCAGCAGCACAGCCGGGACTAGCGTGGGCCATGAGCAGTTCTTC. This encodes CASSTAGTSVGHEQFF.

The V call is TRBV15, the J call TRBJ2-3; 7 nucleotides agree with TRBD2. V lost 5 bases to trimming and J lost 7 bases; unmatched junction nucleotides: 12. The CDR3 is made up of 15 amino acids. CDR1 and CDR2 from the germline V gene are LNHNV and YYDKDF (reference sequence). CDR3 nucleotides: TGTGCCACCAGCGGGAACGCGGGAGCAGGAAATACGCAGTATTTT. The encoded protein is CATSGNAGAGNTQYF.

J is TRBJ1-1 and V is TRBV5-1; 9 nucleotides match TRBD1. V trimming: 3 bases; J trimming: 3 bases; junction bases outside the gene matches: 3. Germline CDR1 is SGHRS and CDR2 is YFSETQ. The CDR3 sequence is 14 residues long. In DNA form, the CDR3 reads TGCGCCAGCAGCTACAGGGGGCAAGACACTGAAGCTTTCTTT. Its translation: CASSYRGQDTEAFF.

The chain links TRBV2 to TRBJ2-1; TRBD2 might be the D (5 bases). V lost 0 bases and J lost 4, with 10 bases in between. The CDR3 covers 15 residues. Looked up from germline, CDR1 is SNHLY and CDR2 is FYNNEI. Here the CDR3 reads CASSEARERYNEQFF. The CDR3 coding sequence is TGTGCCAGCAGTGAAGCGCGAGAGCGGTACAATGAGCAGTTCTTC.

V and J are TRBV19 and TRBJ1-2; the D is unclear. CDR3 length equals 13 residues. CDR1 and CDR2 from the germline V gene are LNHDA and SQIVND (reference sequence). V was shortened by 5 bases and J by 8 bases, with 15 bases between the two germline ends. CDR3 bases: TGTGCCAGTAGTTACGCCCCACGGAGGGGCTACACCTTC. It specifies CASSYAPRRGYTF.

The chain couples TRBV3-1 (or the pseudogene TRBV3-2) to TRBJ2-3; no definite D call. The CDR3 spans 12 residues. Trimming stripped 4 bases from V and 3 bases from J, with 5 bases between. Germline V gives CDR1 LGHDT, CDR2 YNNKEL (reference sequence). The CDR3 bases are TGTGCCAGCAGCCTAGTTACAGATACGCAGTATTTT. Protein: CASSLVTDTQYF.

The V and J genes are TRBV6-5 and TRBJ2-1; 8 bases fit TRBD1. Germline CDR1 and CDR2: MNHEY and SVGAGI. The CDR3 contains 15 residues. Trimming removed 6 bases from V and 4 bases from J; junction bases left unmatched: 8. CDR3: CASSRWTGNYNEQFF. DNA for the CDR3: TGTGCCAGCAGCAGATGGACAGGGAATTACAATGAGCAGTTCTTC.

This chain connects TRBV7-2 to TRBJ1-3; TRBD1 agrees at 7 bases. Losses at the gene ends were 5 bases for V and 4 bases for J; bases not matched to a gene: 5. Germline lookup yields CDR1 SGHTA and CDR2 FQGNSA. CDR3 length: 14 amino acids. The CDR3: CASSTRGVGNTIYF. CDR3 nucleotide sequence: TGTGCCAGCAGCACCAGGGGGGTAGGAAACACCATATATTTT.

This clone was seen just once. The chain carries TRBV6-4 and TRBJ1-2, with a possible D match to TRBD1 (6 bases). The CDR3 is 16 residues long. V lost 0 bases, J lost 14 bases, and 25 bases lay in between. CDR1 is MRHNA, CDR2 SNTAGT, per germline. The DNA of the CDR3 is TGTGCCAGCAGTGACTCAAATCTTAAGGGGTTGATCGGACAGACCTTC. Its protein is CASSDSNLKGLIGQTF.

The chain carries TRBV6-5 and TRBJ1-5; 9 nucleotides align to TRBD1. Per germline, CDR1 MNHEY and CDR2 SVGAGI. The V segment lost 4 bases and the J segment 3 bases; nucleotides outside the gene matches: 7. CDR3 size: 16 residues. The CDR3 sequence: CASSSERTGVNQPQHF. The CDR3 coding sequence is TGTGCCAGCAGTTCAGAACGGACAGGGGTCAATCAGCCCCAGCATTTT.

CDR3 residues: CASGLVPGQAPYEQYV. The CDR3 DNA is TGTGCTAGTGGTTTGGTACCGGGACAGGCCCCCTACGAGCAGTACGTC. V gene TRBV12-5 combines with J gene TRBJ2-7, with 8 nucleotides matching TRBD1. Germline V gene lookup returns CDR1 LGHNT and CDR2 FRNRAP. With V trimmed by 0 bases and J by 2 bases, 6 bases remained unmatched. CDR3 length: 16 amino acids.